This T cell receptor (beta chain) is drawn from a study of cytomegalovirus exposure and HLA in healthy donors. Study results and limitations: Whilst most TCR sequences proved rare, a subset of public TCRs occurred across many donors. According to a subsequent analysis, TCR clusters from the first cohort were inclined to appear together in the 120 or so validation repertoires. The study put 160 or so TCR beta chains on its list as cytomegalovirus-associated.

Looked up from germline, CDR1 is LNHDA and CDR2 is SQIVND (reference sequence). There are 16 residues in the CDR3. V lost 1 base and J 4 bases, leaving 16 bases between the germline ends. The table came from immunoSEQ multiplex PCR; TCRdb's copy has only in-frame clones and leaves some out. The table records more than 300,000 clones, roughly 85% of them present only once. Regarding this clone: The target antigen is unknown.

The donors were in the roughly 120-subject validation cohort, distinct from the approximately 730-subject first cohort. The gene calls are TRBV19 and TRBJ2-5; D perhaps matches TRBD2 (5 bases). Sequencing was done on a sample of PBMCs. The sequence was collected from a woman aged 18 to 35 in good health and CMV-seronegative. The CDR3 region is CASSIGGTGGGETQYF. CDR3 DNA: TGTGCCAGTAGTATAGGAGGCACCGGCGGAGGAGAGACCCAGTACTTC. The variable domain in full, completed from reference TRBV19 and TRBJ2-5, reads DGGITQSPKYLFRKEGQNVTLSCEQNLNHDAMYWYRQDPGQGLRLIYYSQIVNDFQKGDIAEGYSVSREKKESFPLTVTSAQKNPTAFYLCASSIGGTGGGETQYFGPGTRLLVL.